Listed below are T cell receptor beta chains from one sample, sequenced in a study of tumour-infiltrating T cells in Burkitt lymphoma. Produced via immunoSEQ multiplex PCR; TCRdb's table is partial and in-frame only. The repertoire holds 13,000 to 15,000 clones, with approximately 83% as singletons. Sequenced sample: tumor tissue. These receptors came from a human donor with diffuse large B-cell lymphoma. The CDR3 runs from the conserved cysteine through the conserved F or W. The D gene is left open where the match is weak.

d_gene: .; j_gene: TRBJ1-1; v_gene: TRBV13; CDR3aa: CASSGGPTEAFF; CDR3nt: TGTGCCAGCAGCGGGGGGCCCACTGAAGCTTTCTTT
d_gene: TRBD2; j_gene: TRBJ2-7; v_gene: TRBV7-9; CDR3aa: CASSLGGSFGEQYF; CDR3nt: TGTGCCAGCAGCTTGGGAGGGTCCTTTGGCGAGCAGTACTTC
d_gene: .; j_gene: TRBJ2-7; v_gene: TRBV6-6; CDR3aa: CASSKTTGNEQYF; CDR3nt: TGTGCCAGCAGCAAAACTACAGGGAACGAGCAGTACTTC
d_gene: .; j_gene: TRBJ2-3; v_gene: TRBV27; CDR3aa: CASNPREADTQYF; CDR3nt: TGTGCCAGCAACCCTCGGGAAGCAGATACGCAGTATTTT
d_gene: .; j_gene: TRBJ2-7; v_gene: TRBV19; CDR3aa: CASSIDFQGAYEQYF; CDR3nt: TGTGCCAGTAGTATAGACTTTCAGGGAGCCTACGAGCAGTACTTC
d_gene: .; j_gene: TRBJ1-1; v_gene: TRBV9; CDR3aa: CASSAGVGNTEAFF; CDR3nt: TGTGCCAGCAGCGCGGGGGTGGGGAACACTGAAGCTTTCTTT
d_gene: .; j_gene: TRBJ2-5; v_gene: TRBV27; CDR3aa: CASSLIRGSQETQYF; CDR3nt: TGTGCCAGCAGTTTAATCCGCGGCAGCCAAGAGACCCAGTACTTC
d_gene: TRBD1; j_gene: TRBJ2-7; v_gene: TRBV12-5; CDR3aa: CARPDRESSYEQYF; CDR3nt: TGTGCTAGGCCGGACAGGGAGAGCTCCTACGAGCAGTACTTC
d_gene: .; j_gene: TRBJ2-5; v_gene: TRBV21-1; CDR3aa: CASSAEAGGGETQYF; CDR3nt: TGTGCCAGCAGCGCTGAAGCGGGAGGAGGGGAGACCCAGTACTTC
d_gene: .; j_gene: TRBJ2-1; v_gene: TRBV21-1; CDR3aa: CASSKAGAGAVNEQFF; CDR3nt: TGTGCCAGCAGCAAAGCGGGCGCAGGGGCGGTCAATGAGCAGTTCTTC
d_gene: TRBD1; j_gene: TRBJ1-1; v_gene: TRBV19; CDR3aa: CASSELTGAPEAFF; CDR3nt: TGTGCCAGTAGCGAACTTACAGGGGCCCCTGAAGCTTTCTTT